This entry features one T cell receptor (beta chain) sequence. There is no known antigen for this receptor. It has no much larger one-base neighbor in the sample; base qualities were not kept. All CD3G-deficient patients had evidence of autoimmunity, which was more severe in two of the patients. At testing, patients were between 2 and 39 years old and showed lower naive and higher memory CD4+ and CD8+ T-cell proportions. CD4+ cells were FACS-sorted into CD25-high CD127-low regulatory T cells and CD25-low CD127-high conventional CD4+ T cells. Six individuals with CD3G deficiency made up the patient group. Patient samples and clinical data came from an international physician network spanning the United States, Europe and Asia. Ficoll density separation was used to isolate peripheral blood mononuclear cells. Reading from cysteine to phenylalanine, the CDR3 counts 14 amino acids. Only the CDR3 part of the read is kept: 42 bases, read in frame from the first base. The germline V gene specifies SGHVS as CDR1 and FQNEAQ as CDR2. The germline V end is reduced by 4 bases and the J end by 6 bases; junction bases left unmatched: 4.

The multiplex PCR relied on 52 forward TRBV primers and 13 reverse TRBJ primers, and amplification bias was corrected through assay-based and computational methods. Rearranged TRB loci were amplified from genomic DNA by multiplex PCR within the immunoSEQ assay. TRB amplicons were sequenced on an Illumina HiSeq platform. Processing in the source paper ran as follows. Custom algorithms error-filtered the raw sequences and aligned the raw sequences to reference gene sequences, after which the immunoSEQ online tools were used for analysis. The frequencies of productive and nonproductive TRB rearrangements were evaluated among unique sequences as well as among total sequences. For TRB CDR3 positions 6 and 7, hydrophobicity together with amino acid composition served as the basis for assessing self-reactivity potential. Prism software was used to run t tests, Mann-Whitney tests or two-way ANOVA for comparisons between groups. Sourced from immuneACCESS, this table was stored by TCRdb with only in-frame sequences that have V and J called. A share of the clones is absent; for the studies checked, an unresolved V gene accounts for under half, and the remainder has no known explanation. V, J and clone size were drawn from that table, and D and trimming were deduced from the DNA. For this sample the table gives roughly 23,000 clones, of which roughly 90% were detected only once. The ten largest account for about 1.3% of the sample.

The sample belongs to a study of regulatory T cells (dated by TCRdb to the late 2010s). About the full investigation: Between CD3G-deficient patients and healthy controls, the study compared T-cell receptor beta repertoires in sorted regulatory T cells, conventional CD4+ T cells and CD8+ T cells. Findings and caveats that apply to the study as a whole: Enrichment for hydrophobic residues at CDR3 positions 6 and 7 was found in conventional CD4+ T cells from CD3G-deficient patients, suggesting more self-reactive specificities. In patients, repertoires had restricted unique TRB V-J pairs and skewed V and J gene usage, with regulatory T cells showing the most marked changes.

Sequenced input: conventional CD4+ T cells sorted from blood. This clonotype was sampled from a child aged 10-17 years with CD3G deficiency. Recombination linked TRBV7-8 to TRBJ2-5, and 11 bases in between align with TRBD1. This receptor has the CDR3 CASSSGTGGKTQYF. The DNA sequence follows: TGTGCCAGCAGCTCGGGGACAGGGGGAAAGACCCAGTACTTC.